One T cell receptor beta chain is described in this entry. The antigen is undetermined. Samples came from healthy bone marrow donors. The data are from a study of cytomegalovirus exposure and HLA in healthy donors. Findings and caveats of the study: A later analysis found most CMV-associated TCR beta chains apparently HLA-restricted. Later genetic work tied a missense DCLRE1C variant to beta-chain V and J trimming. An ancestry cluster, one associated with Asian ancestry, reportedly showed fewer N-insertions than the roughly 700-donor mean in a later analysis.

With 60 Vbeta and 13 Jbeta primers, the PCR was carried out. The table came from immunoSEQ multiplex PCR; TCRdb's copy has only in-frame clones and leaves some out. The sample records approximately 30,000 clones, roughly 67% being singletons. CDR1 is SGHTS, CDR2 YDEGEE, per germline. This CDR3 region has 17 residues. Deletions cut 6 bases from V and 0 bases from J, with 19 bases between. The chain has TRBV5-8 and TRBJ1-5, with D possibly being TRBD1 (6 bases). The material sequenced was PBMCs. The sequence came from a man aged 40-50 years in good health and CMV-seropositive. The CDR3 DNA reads TGTGCCAGCACCCCCGTCCGGACAGATTATAGCAATCAGCCCCAGCATTTT. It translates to CASTPVRTDYSNQPQHF.